This T cell receptor beta chain was found in a study of T cell changes during pregnancy in multiple sclerosis. TCRdb's copy holds only in-frame clones and misses some; the assay was immunoSEQ multiplex PCR. The repertoire consists of approximately 97,000 clones, with 90% occurring once and the leading ten covering around 0.78%. The CDR3 loop spans 16 amino acids. The trim removed 3 bases at V and 2 bases at J, leaving 6 bases unmatched. Germline V gene data show CDR1 as GTSNPN and CDR2 as SVGIG (reference sequence). This clone was detected once. The sequence came from a female donor in good health, enrolled as a control in a pregnancy study. This specimen was peripheral blood, taken in the second trimester of pregnancy. This sequence joins TRBV30 and TRBJ2-3; 12 bases align to TRBD2. The CDR3 DNA reads as TGTGCCTGGAGCGCGGGACTAGCGGGTTCCACAGATACGCAGTATTTT. Translated: CAWSAGLAGSTDTQYF. Drawing the rest from reference TRBV30 and TRBJ2-3, the complete variable domain is SQTIHQWPATLVQPVGSPLSLECTVEGTSNPNLYWYRQAAGRGLQLLFYSVGIGQISSEVPQNLSASRPQDRQFILSSKKLLLSDSGFYLCAWSAGLAGSTDTQYFGPGTRLTVL.